This T cell receptor (beta chain) originates from a study of cytomegalovirus exposure and HLA in healthy donors. General study findings and limits: According to a later analysis, TCR clusters from the first cohort tended to co-occur in the 100 to 150 validation repertoires. Listed as cytomegalovirus-associated were 164 TCR beta chains.

The germline gives CDR1 MDHEN, CDR2 SYDVKM. The CDR3 runs to 12 residues. V trimming: 6 bases; J trimming: 4 bases; junction bases outside the gene matches: 2. Profiled with immunoSEQ multiplex PCR; TCRdb holds only in-frame clones, not every one. The table shows about 49,000 clones, with roughly 93% occurring only once. While the first cohort had 700 or so subjects, the donors belonged to the separate validation cohort of fewer than 150 subjects. As to this clone: Its antigen is undetermined.

The sequence was collected from a man younger than 30 in good health and CMV-seronegative. The specimen was PBMCs. The genes are TRBV28 and TRBJ1-1, with 7 bases aligning to TRBD1. CDR3 coding DNA: TGTGCCAGCAGCAGACAGGGCACTGAAGCTTTCTTT. Amino acid sequence: CASSRQGTEAFF.